The 27 T cell receptor beta chains below come from one sample, sequenced in a study of vaccination and CD4 T cells after COVID-19. Scientists ran DNA taken from cultured CD4+ T cells through the Oncomine TCR Beta short-read assay for sequencing. One entry per CDR3 protein, called by TCRdb with MiXCR from the PCR reads. The table includes approximately 20,000 distinct CDR3 sequences, around 62% detected once. Treatment described: roughly ten-day PBMC culture with coronavirus spike peptide pools or control peptides (ViraFEST assay). The antigens for these receptors are not known. This specimen was CD4+ T cells from blood, cultured in vitro, taken before SARS-CoV-2 vaccination. Receptors originate from a human donor who received a COVID-19 vaccine.

The rearrangement uses TRBV2 and TRBJ2-3, with 7 bases that match TRBD1. Germline loops: CDR1 SNHLY, CDR2 FYNNEI. This CDR3 has 14 amino acids. Losses at the gene ends were 9 bases for V and 8 bases for J; bases not matched to a gene: 14. CDR3 sequence: CASSRAGPGGTQYF. The CDR3 bases are TGTGCCAGTTCGCGAGCAGGGCCAGGGGGTACGCAGTATTTT.

V and J are TRBV15 and TRBJ1-3; TRBD1 is a possible D gene (6 bases). The V gene lost 0 bases and the J gene lost 0 bases, with 18 bases spanning the gap. This CDR3 has 19 residues. The germline gives CDR1 LNHNV, CDR2 YYDKDF (reference sequence). The CDR3 protein is CATSRESRDTRPSGNTIYF. CDR3 coding DNA: TGTGCCACCAGCAGAGAATCCCGGGACACCAGACCCTCTGGAAACACCATATATTTT.

This clonotype was seen a few times. The chain uses TRBV6-1 and TRBJ1-5, with 7 bases aligning to TRBD1. Losses at the gene ends were 2 bases for V and 0 bases for J; bases not matched to a gene: 4. The germline V gene encodes CDR1 MNHNS and CDR2 SASEGT. The CDR3 runs 16 residues. CDR3 in DNA: TGTGCCAGCAGTGAACGCAGGGGGGATAGCAATCAGCCCCAGCATTTT. Protein: CASSERRGDSNQPQHF.

The chain couples TRBV11-3 to TRBJ2-5; tentatively, D is TRBD1 (6 bases). This CDR3 has 17 amino acids. Deletions cut 1 base from V and 0 bases from J, with 15 bases between. Germline values: CDR1 SGHNT, CDR2 YENEEA. CDR3 sequence reads: CASSLGALQGYQETQYF. The CDR3, as DNA: TGTGCCAGCAGCTTAGGAGCACTTCAGGGGTACCAAGAGACCCAGTACTTC.

V and J are TRBV5-1 and TRBJ2-5, with TRBD1 as a possible D gene (5 bases). CDR3 size: 14 residues. Germline loops: CDR1 SGHRS, CDR2 YFSETQ. Trimming pared 4 bases from V and 2 bases from J, leaving 12 bases between. CDR3 amino acids: CASSVEQVQETQYF. The CDR3 coding sequence is TGCGCCAGCAGCGTCGAACAGGTTCAAGAGACCCAGTACTTC.

This clonotype has more than one count but fewer than ten. J is TRBJ1-6 and V is TRBV15; D not resolved. In germline, CDR1 is LNHNV, CDR2 YYDKDF (reference sequence). The CDR3 runs 13 residues. V lost 0 bases and J 6 bases, leaving 3 bases between the germline ends. The CDR3: CATSRDFNSPLHF. In nucleotides, the CDR3 is TGTGCCACCAGCAGAGACTTTAATTCACCCCTCCACTTT.

The V gene is TRBV20-1, the J gene TRBJ2-1; D may be TRBD1 or TRBD2 (5 bases each). CDR3 length: 15 amino acids. Per the germline V gene, CDR1 is DFQATT and CDR2 is SNEGSKA (reference sequence). Trimming pared 0 bases from V and 8 bases from J, leaving 17 bases between. Written as DNA, the CDR3 is TGCAGTGCTAGAGATCAGCTTGGGACCCCTCATGAGCAGTTCTTC. It is translated as CSARDQLGTPHEQFF.

V usage is TRBV12-3 or TRBV12-4 and J usage is TRBJ1-2, with D tentatively TRBD1 (5 bases). V was shortened by 0 bases and J by 2 bases, with 10 bases between the two germline ends. The CDR3 sequence is 15 residues long. This CDR3 reads CASSLALWGNYGYTF. The CDR3 nucleotides read TGTGCCAGCAGTTTAGCGCTCTGGGGGAACTATGGCTACACCTTC.

The chain couples TRBV20-1 to TRBJ1-3, with D hard to call. Germline lookup yields CDR1 DFQATT and CDR2 SNEGSKA (reference sequence). The CDR3 totals 12 residues. The V end was cut by 3 bases, the J end by 0 bases, with 3 bases between. Here the CDR3 reads CSASPSGNTIYF. The CDR3, as DNA: TGCAGTGCTAGCCCCTCTGGAAACACCATATATTTT.

This rearrangement joins TRBV7-8 to TRBJ2-1; no reliable D call. CDR1 SGHVS and CDR2 FQNEAQ come from the germline V gene. V lost 1 base and J 5 bases, leaving 6 bases between the germline ends. The CDR3 runs 13 residues. CDR3 sequence reads: CASSLGKNNEQFF. CDR3 DNA: TGTGCCAGCAGCTTAGGAAAAAACAATGAGCAGTTCTTC.

This clonotype was recorded a few times. The V gene is TRBV20-1, the J gene TRBJ2-5, with TRBD2 matching over 8 bases. CDR3 length: 14 amino acids. The germline V gene has CDR1 DFQATT and CDR2 SNEGSKA (reference sequence). V was pared by 1 base and J by 5 bases, with 6 bases of the junction left unmatched. DNA for the CDR3: TGCAGTGCTAGAGGTCGGGGGGGCCTCGAGACCCAGTACTTC. Translated, it gives CSARGRGGLETQYF.

The J gene is TRBJ2-5, the V gene TRBV20-1; D uncertain. Germline V gene sequence: CDR1 DFQATT, CDR2 SNEGSKA (reference sequence). V gave up 3 bases and J gave up 5 bases, with 7 bases separating them. There are 11 residues in the CDR3. CDR3 in amino acids: CSASPRETQYF. The CDR3, as DNA: TGCAGTGCTAGCCCCCGGGAGACCCAGTACTTC.

This chain connects TRBV19 to TRBJ2-2; D possibly corresponds to TRBD2 (6 bases). The CDR3 has 14 amino acids. V dropped 7 bases and J dropped 5 bases, with 14 bases sitting between them. Per germline, CDR1 LNHDA and CDR2 SQIVND (reference sequence). The CDR3 DNA is TGTGCCAGTACCTTAGCGGCCCCTACCGGGGAGCTGTTTTTT. This encodes CASTLAAPTGELFF.

V and J are TRBV10-3 and TRBJ1-5; no reliable D call. Trimming cost V 5 bases and J 0 bases, with 11 bases left between them. Germline CDR1 is ENHRY and CDR2 is SYGVKD. The CDR3 is made up of 15 amino acids. For the CDR3, the DNA is TGTGCCATCAGTCAATCGCAGTTTAGCAATCAGCCCCAGCATTTT. This sequence encodes CAISQSQFSNQPQHF.

V and J are TRBV5-1 and TRBJ2-5, with D perhaps matching TRBD1 (6 bases). V was trimmed by 1 base and J by 5 bases, leaving 18 bases between them. Per germline, CDR1 SGHRS and CDR2 YFSETQ. This CDR3 comprises 16 residues. CDR3 in amino acids: CASSLFGGKSDETQYF. CDR3 bases: TGCGCCAGCAGCTTGTTTGGGGGCAAGTCGGATGAGACCCAGTACTTC.

V usage is TRBV7-9 and J usage is TRBJ2-5; D not certain. The V gene's germline CDR1 is SEHNR and CDR2 FQNEAQ (reference sequence). The CDR3 has 12 residues. V was trimmed by 7 bases and J by 4 bases, leaving 10 bases between them. The CDR3 spells CASKSTGETQYF. CDR3 nucleotide sequence: TGTGCCAGCAAGTCTACCGGAGAGACCCAGTACTTC. Complete variable domain (other parts from reference TRBV7-9 and TRBJ2-5): DTGVSQNPRHKITKRGQNVTFRCDPISEHNRLYWYRQTLGQGPEFLTYFQNEAQLEKSRLLSDRFSAERPKGSFSTLEIQRTEQGDSAMYLCASKSTGETQYFGPGTRLLVL.

This rearrangement joins TRBV7-2 to TRBJ2-1; 10 bases map to TRBD1. This CDR3 contains 15 residues. In germline, CDR1 is SGHTA, CDR2 FQGNSA. Trimming took 5 bases from V and 2 from J; bases not matched to a gene: 3. Here the CDR3 reads CASSIGQGAYNEQFF. The CDR3 coding sequence is TGTGCCAGCAGCATAGGACAGGGGGCCTACAATGAGCAGTTCTTC.

This chain connects TRBV12-3 or TRBV12-4 to TRBJ2-5; D remains ambiguous. The germline V and J ends were trimmed by 3 bases and 2 bases, with 7 bases remaining between them. The CDR3 contains 13 residues. The CDR3 DNA reads as TGTGCCAGCAGTTTCCAGGAACAAGAGACCCAGTACTTC. Translated, it gives CASSFQEQETQYF.

The V gene is TRBV7-3, the J gene TRBJ2-5, with D possibly being TRBD1 or TRBD2 (6 bases each). This CDR3 region has 13 residues. Trimming stripped 5 bases from V and 5 bases from J, with 12 bases between. Germline V gene sequence: CDR1 SGHTA, CDR2 FQGTGA. The DNA of the CDR3 is TGTGCCAGCAGCCCGGGGGCCCAGGAGACCCAGTACTTC. Amino acid sequence: CASSPGAQETQYF.

V and J are TRBV19 and TRBJ1-2; perhaps TRBD1 as D (6 bases). V lost 8 bases and J 8 bases, leaving 15 bases between the germline ends. The germline V gene encodes CDR1 LNHDA and CDR2 SQIVND (reference sequence). The CDR3 spans 12 residues. The CDR3 DNA reads TGTGCCAGTCGCCCAGGGGTCGGAGGCTACACCTTC. It codes for CASRPGVGGYTF.

This clonotype appeared a few times. The rearrangement joins TRBV20-1 to TRBJ2-3; 10 bases line up with TRBD2. The CDR3 covers 17 residues. The germline CDR1 and CDR2 sequences are DFQATT and SNEGSKA (reference sequence). The V and J ends lost 3 bases and 3 bases, in that order; junction bases with no gene match: 12. The CDR3 DNA reads as TGCAGTGCTAGTTCGGGCCTAGCGGGGGACATTACAGATACGCAGTATTTT. It is translated as CSASSGLAGDITDTQYF.

The V gene is TRBV2, the J gene TRBJ1-5, with D tentatively TRBD1 (5 bases). CDR1 is SNHLY, CDR2 FYNNEI, per germline. This CDR3 contains 13 residues. V was shortened by 7 bases and J by 4 bases, with 11 bases between the two germline ends. The CDR3 DNA sequence: TGTGCCAGCACCTGGGACGGGAATCAGCCCCAGCATTTT. Encoded protein: CASTWDGNQPQHF. The full variable domain, in which reference TRBV2 and TRBJ1-5 provide the parts outside the CDR3, is EPEVTQTPSHQVTQMGQEVILRCVPISNHLYFYWYRQILGQKVEFLVSFYNNEISEKSEIFDDQFSVERPDGSNFTLKIRSTKLEDSAMYFCASTWDGNQPQHFGDGTRLSIL.

This clonotype was observed a single time. The V and J genes are TRBV5-1 and TRBJ2-2; 7 nucleotides align to TRBD1. The CDR3 loop spans 17 amino acids. J was trimmed by 1 base and V by 4 bases; bases with no gene match: 10. Looked up from germline, CDR1 is SGHRS and CDR2 is YFSETQ. The CDR3 DNA reads as TGCGCCAGCAGCGAAAATAAACAGGGGCTGAACACCGGGGAGCTGTTTTTT. Protein product: CASSENKQGLNTGELFF.

This sequence joins TRBV5-1 and TRBJ2-2; no clear D. Germline CDR1 is SGHRS and CDR2 is YFSETQ. V lost 0 bases and J lost 5, with 8 bases in between. The CDR3 contains 14 residues. This CDR3 is CASSLVVGTGELFF. The CDR3 nucleotides are TGCGCCAGCAGCTTGGTGGTGGGGACCGGGGAGCTGTTTTTT.

The chain joins TRBV4-1 to TRBJ1-6; the D gene is possibly TRBD1 (6 bases). The germline gives CDR1 MGHRA, CDR2 YSYEKL. The CDR3 is 15 residues long. The V end lost 4 bases, the J end lost 9 bases, and 16 bases lay between the germline ends. The CDR3 sequence is CASSPTLGAVSPLHF. The CDR3 DNA is TGCGCCAGCAGCCCAACGTTGGGGGCGGTTTCACCCCTCCACTTT.

V gene TRBV6-1 combines with J gene TRBJ1-1, with a tentative D call TRBD1 (5 bases). The CDR3 totals 12 residues. Germline V gene data show CDR1 as MNHNS and CDR2 as SASEGT. The V gene lost 6 bases and the J gene lost 5 bases, with 10 bases spanning the gap. This CDR3 is CASRERGTEAFF. CDR3 in DNA: TGTGCCAGCAGGGAAAGGGGTACTGAAGCTTTCTTT.

This chain links TRBV7-3 with TRBJ2-5; TRBD2 is a possible D gene (5 bases). The CDR3 loop spans 16 amino acids. The V gene lost 1 base and the J gene lost 5 bases, with 17 bases spanning the gap. From germline, CDR1 is SGHTA and CDR2 FQGTGA. Written as DNA, the CDR3 is TGTGCCAGCAGCTTAAACGGTCGGGGTTCGGGGGAGACCCAGTACTTC. Translation gives CASSLNGRGSGETQYF.